This TCR beta chain derives from a study of shared clonotypes between healthy human individuals (dated by TCRdb to the early 2020s). The study in broad terms: Three men and a couple of women, aged 18 to 49 years, made up the cohort. For each donor, CD4 naive and CD4 memory were each given three plates, CD8 naive was given two plates, and CD8 memory was given one plate. To estimate repertoire size and how much clonotypes are shared between individuals, the study performed deep sequencing of blood TCR repertoires from roughly five healthy adults. Different laboratories and diverse techniques were used to prepare libraries and sequence TCR repertoires, to increase sequencing depth and limit assay-specific biases. Leukapheresis yielded between about 0.8 and 8.9 billion PBMCs per donor. The investigation overall reported the following: Incomplete sequencing was indicated by rarefaction of sorted-subset datasets, despite the large sequencing depth. Sampling was restricted to blood, and TCR repertoires in tissues likely differ from the TCR repertoires found in blood. The genetic and exposure-history diversity represented was limited by the small number of donors. Larger estimated clonotype richness was generally found for naive subsets than for memory subsets. Based on pairwise subsampling, the degree of clonotype sharing among donors was expected to be affected by sequencing depth. Across a handful of donors, approximately 4.6% of naive CD4, 3% to 3.5% of naive CD8, approximately 2.5% of memory CD4, and 0.4% of memory CD8 clonotypes were shared. Compared with non-shared clonotypes, clonotypes shared by all four sorted-subset donors had higher generation probabilities.

As regards this clone: There is no known antigen for this receptor. No per-base quality is available; no much larger clone lies one base away.

Using the deep immunoSEQ assay, multiplex PCR amplified TCR CDR3 regions from genomic DNA. Extracted genomic DNA from each cell subset was spread evenly across all wells of several immunoSEQ 96-well plates, with each plate serving as a replicate. For sorted subsets, each replicate PCR was loaded with around 200 ng genomic DNA, equivalent to 25,000 to 30,000 T cell genomes. Purified libraries were quantified with a Qubit 3.0 fluorometer, sized on a Bioanalyzer 2100, and re-quantified with the KAPA Library Quantification kit. Each immunoSEQ 96-well plate was sequenced on its own single-read 150-cycle Illumina NextSeq 550 flow cell. The study's processing was this. Because the immunoSEQ output held only junctional sequences and lacked quality scores, the filtering could not match the filtering applied to full-length reads. Sequences were annotated with PyIR, a Python wrapper for IgBLAST v1.9, and V/J genes and CDR3 were assigned using IMGT germline references. Reads were removed for weak V/J assignments (E-value above 1e-6), missing CDR3, stop codons, out-of-frame junctions, or ambiguous translated residues. A V3J clonotype was defined by an identical inferred V gene, J gene, and CDR3 amino acid sequence. Percentage overlap between repertoires was computed as shared unique clonotypes divided by the size of the smaller repertoire. Richness of each repertoire was evaluated using RTK rarefaction, the Chao1 estimator, and Recon v2.1 estimates of unobserved clonotypes. OLGA was used to compute generation probabilities for all TCRbeta clonotypes that the gDNA method yielded from a handful of donors. TCRdb's version of the immuneACCESS table is confined to in-frame rearrangements and falls short of the full clone set. An unresolved V gene accounts for under half of the shortfall where checked; the remainder is of unknown origin. The D gene and trimming were derived from the DNA, and the V and J assignments and clone size from that table. Here the sample has millions of clones; approximately 94% occur a single time. The biggest ten clones account for around 1.1% of the sample.

Per the germline V gene (reference sequence), MNHNY is the CDR1 and SVGAGI is the CDR2. Spanning cysteine to phenylalanine, the CDR3 consists of 14 amino acids. Only CDR3 DNA remains: 42 bases, in frame from the first base. Relative to germline, V is missing 5 bases and J is missing 5 bases, with 4 bases of the junction outside any gene match. CD8 naive samples were CD45RO-negative cells positively selected for CCR7, giving a CD45RA+CCR7+ population that excluded TemRA cells. Donors were healthy HIV-negative adults with no recently reported acute infections or vaccinations. Only Caucasian adults living in Nashville, Tennessee, USA were represented among the donors. Blood was collected by leukapheresis, and PBMCs were isolated by Ficoll-Histopaque density gradient centrifugation and then cryopreserved in liquid nitrogen vapor phase. Purity and quantity of every magnetically sorted T cell population were checked by analytical flow cytometry. From each sorted fraction, genomic DNA was isolated and quantified by UV absorbance on a Nanodrop 2000c.

The sequence was collected from a man aged 18 to 29 in good health. Sequencing used naive CD8+ T cells sorted from blood. According to the study, the label for this sample's cell subset or site signals: CD45RA+CCR7+. The rearrangement combines TRBV6-6 with TRBJ1-1; 11 of the junction bases match TRBD1. Read as DNA, the sequence is TGTGCCAGCAGTCCGGGGGACAGGGGGACTGAAGCTTTCTTT. The translation is CASSPGDRGTEAFF.